This T cell receptor (beta chain) originates from a study of graft-versus-host responses after intestinal transplantation. Points from the study as a whole: GvH clones detected in recipient marrow included some appearing first in ileum or blood.

Clones were sequenced by immunoSEQ multiplex PCR, and TCRdb holds only the in-frame ones, with some missing. In the table there are around 100,000 clones, 85% to 95% of which are singletons. Comments on this clone: Its antigen remains unidentified.

The CDR3 extends over 14 amino acids. Germline lookup yields CDR1 SEHNR and CDR2 FQNEAQ (reference sequence). With 5 bases clipped from V and 6 bases from J, the junction kept 5 bases outside the gene matches. The clonotype was recovered from a human donor who was the organ donor for an intestinal transplant. The material was unstimulated CD4+ T cells sorted from spleen or lymph node cells, obtained before transplant. J is TRBJ2-1 and V is TRBV7-9; 9 nucleotides match TRBD2. CDR3 nucleotides: TGTGCCAGCAGCCTGGGGCGGGAGGGCAATGAGCAGTTCTTC. Translation: CASSLGREGNEQFF.